What follows are 11 T cell receptor beta chains derived from one specimen sequenced in a study of OX40 agonist ivuxolimab in advanced cancers. Sequenced by immunoSEQ multiplex PCR; TCRdb stores in-frame clones only, minus some. Of roughly 26,000 clones in the sample, around 85% were seen once. Here the sequenced sample was CD4+ or CD8+ T cells sorted from blood, taken in a trial of the OX40 agonist ivuxolimab. These receptors were taken from an adult with an advanced solid tumor such as melanoma, head and neck, liver or kidney cancer.

The chain carries TRBV19 and TRBJ2-7; D gene ambiguous. CDR1 is LNHDA, CDR2 SQIVND, per germline (reference sequence). This CDR3 has 15 amino acids. The V and J ends lost 5 bases and 3 bases respectively, with 17 bases between them. The CDR3 DNA follows: TGTGCCAGTAGTGTTAAATGGCAGGAGAACTACGAGCAGTACTTC. This sequence encodes CASSVKWQENYEQYF.

The chain uses TRBV9 and TRBJ2-3; no clear D. Trimming shortened V by 0 bases and J by 0 bases, and 8 bases separated the two germline ends. The length of the CDR3 is 15 residues. Germline values: CDR1 SGDLS, CDR2 YYNGEE. CDR3 DNA sequence: TGTGCCAGCAGCGTAGTCGGAGAAAGCACAGATACGCAGTATTTT. This translates into CASSVVGESTDTQYF. Full variable domain (missing parts from reference TRBV9 and TRBJ2-3): DSGVTQTPKHLITATGQRVTLRCSPRSGDLSVYWYQQSLDQGLQFLIQYYNGEERAKGNILERFSAQQFPDLHSELNLSSLELGDSALYFCASSVVGESTDTQYFGPGTRLTVL.

This clone was picked up a small number of times. The junction departs from the called germline gene at one end, perhaps through a read error. The chain carries TRBV18 and TRBJ1-1; D unresolved. In germline, CDR1 is KGHSH, CDR2 LQKENI. The CDR3 consists of 9 residues. As DNA, the CDR3 is TGCCACCGGAACACTGAAGCTTTCTTT. Amino acid sequence: CHRNTEAFF.

This clone is a singleton in its sample. The chain links TRBV30 to TRBJ1-1; D is unresolved. The CDR3 runs 14 residues. The germline gives CDR1 GTSNPN, CDR2 SVGIG (reference sequence). The germline V and J ends were trimmed by 8 bases and 4 bases, with 20 bases remaining between them. CDR3 sequence (DNA): TGTGCCCAAACCCTGGCGGGGAGATTCACTGAAGCTTTCTTT. The encoded protein is CAQTLAGRFTEAFF. Using reference TRBV30 and TRBJ1-1 for the parts outside the CDR3, the full variable domain is SQTIHQWPATLVQPVGSPLSLECTVEGTSNPNLYWYRQAAGRGLQLLFYSVGIGQISSEVPQNLSASRPQDRQFILSSKKLLLSDSGFYLCAQTLAGRFTEAFFGQGTRLTVV.

V usage is TRBV19 and J usage is TRBJ1-1; 10 bases fit TRBD1. V trimming: 4 bases; J trimming: 5 bases; junction bases outside the gene matches: 4. Germline CDR1 reads LNHDA; CDR2 reads SQIVND (reference sequence). The CDR3 runs 14 residues. The CDR3 coding sequence is TGTGCCAGTAGTAGACAGGGGGCGCAGACTGAAGCTTTCTTT. Residues: CASSRQGAQTEAFF.

The chain uses TRBV9 and TRBJ2-5; 11 bases agree with TRBD1. This CDR3 comprises 14 residues. The germline gives CDR1 SGDLS, CDR2 YYNGEE. Trimming at V came to 6 bases and at J to 4 bases, leaving 5 bases not matched to a gene. CDR3 DNA: TGTGCCAGCACAAGGACAGGGGGCAGAGAGACCCAGTACTTC. Its translation is CASTRTGGRETQYF.

CDR3 in amino acids: CASRPETNEKLFF. The DNA of the CDR3 is TGCGCCAGCCGACCGGAAACTAATGAAAAACTGTTTTTT. The rearrangement joins TRBV5-1 to TRBJ1-4; unclear D gene. V was shortened by 7 bases and J by 1 base, with 8 bases between the two germline ends. The germline gives CDR1 SGHRS, CDR2 YFSETQ. This CDR3 has 13 residues.

The chain has TRBV19 and TRBJ2-5; 11 nucleotides agree with TRBD2. Germline V gene lookup returns CDR1 LNHDA and CDR2 SQIVND (reference sequence). The V gene end was trimmed by 6 bases and the J gene end by 5 bases; junction bases not matched to a gene: 14. This CDR3 is built from 17 residues. The CDR3 nucleotides read TGTGCCAGTAGATCCGGACTAGCGGGCGTAACCGGGGAGACCCAGTACTTC. Protein: CASRSGLAGVTGETQYF.

This chain connects TRBV4-3 to TRBJ2-1, with 11 bases identical to TRBD1. Trimming cost V 4 bases and J 5 bases; bases outside gene matches: 7. Germline assignment: CDR1 LGHNA and CDR2 YSLEER. The CDR3 has 16 amino acids. The CDR3 reads CASSRQDRGRNNEQFF. The CDR3 bases are TGCGCCAGCAGCCGCCAGGACAGGGGGCGTAACAATGAGCAGTTCTTC.

This chain links TRBV18 with TRBJ2-5; the D gene could be TRBD1 or TRBD2 (5 bases each). Trimming left V 4 bases short and J 5 bases short, with 11 bases between. CDR1 is KGHSH and CDR2 is LQKENI in the germline V gene. The CDR3 contains 13 residues. The CDR3 here is CASSHGGAETQYF. CDR3 sequence (DNA): TGTGCCAGCTCACATGGGGGAGCGGAGACCCAGTACTTC.

This rearrangement joins TRBV15 to TRBJ2-1; unclear D gene. The CDR3 loop spans 17 amino acids. V was cut by 5 bases and J by 0 bases, with 17 bases left in between. Germline V gives CDR1 LNHNV, CDR2 YYDKDF (reference sequence). The CDR3: CATSSSYGRSSYNEQFF. Here the CDR3 DNA reads TGTGCCACCAGCTCTTCGTACGGAAGGAGCTCCTACAATGAGCAGTTCTTC.